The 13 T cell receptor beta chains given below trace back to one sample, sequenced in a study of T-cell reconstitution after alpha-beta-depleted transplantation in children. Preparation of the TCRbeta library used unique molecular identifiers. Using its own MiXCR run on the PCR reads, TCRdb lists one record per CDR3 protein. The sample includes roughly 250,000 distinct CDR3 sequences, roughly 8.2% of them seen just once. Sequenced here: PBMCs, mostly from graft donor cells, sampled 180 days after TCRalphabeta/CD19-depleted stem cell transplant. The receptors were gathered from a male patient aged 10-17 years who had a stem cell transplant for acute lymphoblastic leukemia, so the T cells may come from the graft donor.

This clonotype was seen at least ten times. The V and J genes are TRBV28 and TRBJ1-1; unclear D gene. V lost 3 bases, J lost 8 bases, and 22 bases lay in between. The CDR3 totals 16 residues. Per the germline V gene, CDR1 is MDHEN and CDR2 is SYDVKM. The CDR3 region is CASSFYIPGSPREAFF. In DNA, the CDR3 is TGTGCCAGCAGTTTTTATATTCCAGGTTCCCCCCGGGAAGCTTTCTTT.

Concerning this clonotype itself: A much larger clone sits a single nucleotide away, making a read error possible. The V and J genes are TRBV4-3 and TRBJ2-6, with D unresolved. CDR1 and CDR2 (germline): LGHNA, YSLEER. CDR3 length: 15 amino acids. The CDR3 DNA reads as TGCGCCAGCAGCCAAGACCGCTCTGGGTCCAACGTCCTGACTTTC. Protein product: CASSQDRSGSNVLTF.

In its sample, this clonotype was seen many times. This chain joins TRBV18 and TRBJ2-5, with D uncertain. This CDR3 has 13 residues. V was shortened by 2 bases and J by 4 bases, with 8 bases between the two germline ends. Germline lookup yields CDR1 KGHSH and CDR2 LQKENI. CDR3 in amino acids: CASSPAERETQYF. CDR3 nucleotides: TGTGCCAGCTCACCAGCAGAGAGAGAGACCCAGTACTTC.

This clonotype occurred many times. The DNA of the CDR3 is TGTGCCAGCAGCCAAGTTCCGAACACCGGGGAGCTGTTTTTT. Translation: CASSQVPNTGELFF. The V call is TRBV3-1, the J call TRBJ2-2, with unresolved D. The V and J ends lost 1 base and 0 bases respectively, with 3 bases between them. Germline V gene sequence: CDR1 LGHDT, CDR2 YNNKEL (reference sequence). The CDR3 length is 14 residues.

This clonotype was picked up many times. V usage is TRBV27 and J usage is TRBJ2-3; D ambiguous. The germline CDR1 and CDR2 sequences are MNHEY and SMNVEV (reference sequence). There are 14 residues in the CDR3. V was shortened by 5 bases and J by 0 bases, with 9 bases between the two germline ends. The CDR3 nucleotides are TGTGCCAGCAGTGTCGTCCCTAGCACAGATACGCAGTATTTT. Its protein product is CASSVVPSTDTQYF.

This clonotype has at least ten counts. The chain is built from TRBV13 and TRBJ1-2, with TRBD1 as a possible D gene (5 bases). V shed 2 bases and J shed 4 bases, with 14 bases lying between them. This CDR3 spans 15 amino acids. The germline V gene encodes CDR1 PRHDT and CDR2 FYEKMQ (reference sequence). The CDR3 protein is CASSLRAGSIYGYTF. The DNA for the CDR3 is TGTGCCAGCAGCTTACGGGCAGGGTCAATCTATGGCTACACCTTC.

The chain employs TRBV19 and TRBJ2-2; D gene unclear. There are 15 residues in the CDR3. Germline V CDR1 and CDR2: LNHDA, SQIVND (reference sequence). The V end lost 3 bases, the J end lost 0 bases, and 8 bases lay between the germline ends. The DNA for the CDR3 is TGTGCCAGTAGTATCAGAGCCTCGAACACCGGGGAGCTGTTTTTT. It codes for CASSIRASNTGELFF.

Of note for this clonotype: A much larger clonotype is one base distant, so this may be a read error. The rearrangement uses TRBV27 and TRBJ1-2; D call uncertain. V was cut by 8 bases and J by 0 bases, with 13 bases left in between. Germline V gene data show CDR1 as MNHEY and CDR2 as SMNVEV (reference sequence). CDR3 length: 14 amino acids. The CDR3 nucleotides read TGTGCCAGCTGTTACGGCCGCGCTAACTATGGCTACACCTTC. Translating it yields CASCYGRANYGYTF.

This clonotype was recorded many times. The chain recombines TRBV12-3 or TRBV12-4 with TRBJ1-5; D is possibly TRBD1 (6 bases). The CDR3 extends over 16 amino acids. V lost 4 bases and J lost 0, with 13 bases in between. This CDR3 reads CASSSGGGSSNQPQHF. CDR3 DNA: TGTGCCAGCAGTTCCGGGGGCGGAAGTAGCAATCAGCCCCAGCATTTT.

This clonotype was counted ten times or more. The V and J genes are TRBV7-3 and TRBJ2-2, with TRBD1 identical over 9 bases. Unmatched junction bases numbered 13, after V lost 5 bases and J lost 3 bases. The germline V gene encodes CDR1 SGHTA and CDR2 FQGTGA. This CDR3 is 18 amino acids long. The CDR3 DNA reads TGTGCCAGCAGCCCCCTTATAAACAGGGGGCGAGACACCGGGGAGCTGTTTTTT. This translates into CASSPLINRGRDTGELFF.

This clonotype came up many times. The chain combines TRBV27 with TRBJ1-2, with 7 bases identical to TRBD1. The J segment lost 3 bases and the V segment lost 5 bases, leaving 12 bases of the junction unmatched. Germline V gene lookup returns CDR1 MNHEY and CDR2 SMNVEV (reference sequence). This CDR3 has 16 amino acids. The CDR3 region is CASSLAYRGRDYGYTF. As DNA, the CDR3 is TGTGCCAGCAGTCTCGCCTACAGGGGAAGGGACTATGGCTACACCTTC.

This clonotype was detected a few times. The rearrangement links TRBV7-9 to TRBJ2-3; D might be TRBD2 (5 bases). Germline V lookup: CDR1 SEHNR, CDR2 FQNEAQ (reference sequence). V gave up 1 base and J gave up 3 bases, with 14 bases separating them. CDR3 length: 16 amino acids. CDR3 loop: CASSLEVGVSTDTQYF. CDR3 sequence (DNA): TGTGCCAGCAGCTTAGAGGTCGGGGTATCTACAGATACGCAGTATTTT.

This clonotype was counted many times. In DNA, the CDR3 is TGTGCCAGCAGTATGCCGGTGGGACAGGGGGCGGATGGCTACACCTTC. It codes for CASSMPVGQGADGYTF. V usage is TRBV28 and J usage is TRBJ1-2; 12 bases align to TRBD1. Germline trimming cut 5 bases from V and 6 bases from J; bases unmatched to any gene: 10. CDR1 and CDR2 from the germline V gene are MDHEN and SYDVKM. CDR3 size: 16 residues.